This paragraph reports one TCR beta chain. Germline CDR1 is SGHTA and CDR2 is FQGNSA. CDR3 size: 17 residues. V was cut by 5 bases and J by 1 base, with 21 bases left in between. The sample comes from a study of neoadjuvant anti-PD-1 for oral cavity cancer. Only in-frame clones appear in the TCRdb table, and some are missing; sequencing was by immunoSEQ multiplex PCR. The table has about 7,200 clones, about three quarters seen once; the top ten hold less than 3%. Stage II-IVA oral cavity squamous cell carcinoma was new and untreated by systemic or radiation therapy. Cohort: HPV-negative, locally advanced oral cavity squamous cell carcinoma patients. PBMCs were not maintained or expanded in culture before analysis.

The sequence was collected from a person aged 40 to 85 with oral cavity squamous cell carcinoma. The starting material was PBMCs, obtained before nivolumab (anti-PD-1) treatment. J is TRBJ2-7 and V is TRBV7-2, with D perhaps given as TRBD1 or TRBD2 (5 bases each). The CDR3 nucleotides read TGTGCCAGCAGCCTAGGGGCTGAACTCCGGGAATCCTACGAGCAGTACTTC. Protein: CASSLGAELRESYEQYF.